Presented here are 27 T cell receptor beta chains from one specimen sequenced in a study of blood T cell repertoires in COVID-19. Using immunoSEQ multiplex PCR, the repertoire was profiled, and TCRdb retains in-frame clones only, with some absent. Of under 200,000 clones in the sample, 85% to 90% were seen once. Sequenced input: peripheral blood. These receptors were taken from a man aged 40-55 years with active or convalescent COVID-19.

CDR3 sequence reads: CASMKLQGASTDTQYF. The CDR3 region has the DNA TGTGCCAGCATGAAGCTACAGGGGGCGAGCACAGATACGCAGTATTTT. The rearrangement links TRBV2 to TRBJ2-3; 9 nucleotides agree with TRBD1. CDR1 and CDR2 (germline): SNHLY, FYNNEI. J gave up 0 bases and V 7 bases, and 8 bases lay outside the gene matches. The CDR3 totals 16 residues.

The sample holds a few counts of this clone. V is TRBV6-1 and J is TRBJ2-2; 8 nucleotides align to TRBD2. Germline trimming cut 0 bases from V and 7 bases from J; bases unmatched to any gene: 13. Germline assignment: CDR1 MNHNS and CDR2 SASEGT. CDR3 length: 18 residues. The CDR3 region has the DNA TGTGCCAGCAGTGAAGCGTCTAGCGGGCCGAGGTTTGGCGGGGAGCTGTTTTTT. Translation gives CASSEASSGPRFGGELFF.

The CDR3 spells CASSRTDNTGELFF. The CDR3, as DNA: TGTGCCAGCAGTCGGACTGACAACACCGGGGAGCTGTTTTTT. The rearrangement joins TRBV2 to TRBJ2-2, with D possibly TRBD2 on 5 matching bases. The V gene lost 5 bases and the J gene lost 2 bases, with 9 bases spanning the gap. Germline loops: CDR1 SNHLY, CDR2 FYNNEI. The CDR3 covers 14 residues.

The chain combines TRBV14 with TRBJ2-7; no clear D. The germline gives CDR1 SGHDN, CDR2 FVKESK. The CDR3 length is 13 residues. Trimming shortened V by 1 base and J by 1 base, and 5 bases separated the two germline ends. CDR3 DNA sequence: TGTGCCAGCAGCCAAGTTAGATCCTACGAGCAGTACTTC. The encoded protein is CASSQVRSYEQYF.

The chain joins TRBV12-5 to TRBJ2-1, with D possibly matching TRBD1 (6 bases). The V gene's germline CDR1 is LGHNT and CDR2 FRNRAP. The CDR3 extends over 16 amino acids. V was clipped by 7 bases and J by 5 bases, with 21 bases between them. The CDR3 protein is CASDSTARDNNNEQFF. The CDR3 DNA reads TGTGCTAGTGATTCAACCGCCCGGGACAACAACAATGAGCAGTTCTTC.

The CDR3 DNA is TGTGCCAGTAGTATAGTTACGAGACTAGCAGCCGCATACAATGAGCAGTTCTTC. Amino acids: CASSIVTRLAAAYNEQFF. The rearrangement links TRBV19 to TRBJ2-1, with TRBD2 matching over 7 bases. Germline V gene sequence: CDR1 LNHDA, CDR2 SQIVND (reference sequence). V lost 1 base to trimming and J lost 4 bases; unmatched junction nucleotides: 13. The CDR3 loop spans 18 amino acids.

About this clone itself: This sample includes further DNA sequences coding for the same CDR3. The chain couples TRBV3-1 (or the pseudogene TRBV3-2) to TRBJ1-6, with a possible D match to TRBD1 (6 bases). This CDR3 is built from 14 residues. Germline V gives CDR1 LGHDT, CDR2 YNNKEL (reference sequence). The V end lost 1 base, the J end lost 7 bases, and 8 bases lay between the germline ends. CDR3: CASSQAGVNSPLHF. DNA of the CDR3: TGTGCCAGCAGCCAAGCAGGGGTAAATTCACCCCTCCACTTT.

The chain uses TRBV14 and TRBJ2-7; 9 bases agree with TRBD1. The CDR3 has 16 residues. V trimming: 5 bases; J trimming: 2 bases; junction bases outside the gene matches: 10. The germline V gene encodes CDR1 SGHDN and CDR2 FVKESK. CDR3 bases: TGTGCCAGCAGCTACCGACCGGGACAGGGCCCCTACGAGCAGTACTTC. The encoded protein is CASSYRPGQGPYEQYF.

This clone was observed at least ten times. The chain has TRBV4-3 and TRBJ2-6, with D perhaps matching TRBD1 (6 bases). The CDR3 sequence is 16 residues long. The germline V gene has CDR1 LGHNA and CDR2 YSLEER. V dropped 0 bases and J dropped 2 bases, with 8 bases sitting between them. CDR3 residues: CASSQDGTTGANVLTF. CDR3 coding DNA: TGCGCCAGCAGCCAAGATGGGACAACTGGGGCCAACGTCCTGACTTTC.

This chain uses TRBV21-1 with TRBJ2-2; the table assigns TRBD2, which was not confirmed against the DNA. TRBV21-1 is recorded as a pseudogene. The CDR3 spans 11 residues. Here the CDR3 DNA reads TGTGCCAGCAGTTTAGCCGGGGAGCTGTTTTTT. Its translation is CASSLAGELFF.

Regarding this clone: A junction boundary mismatches the germline segment, possibly from a read error. This chain connects TRBV6-5 to TRBJ1-1; 8 bases are a match to TRBD1. The CDR3 spans 15 residues. From germline, CDR1 is MNHEY and CDR2 SVGAGI. In DNA, the CDR3 is TGTGCCAGCAGTCCATGGACAGGGACGAACTCTGAAGCTTTCTTT. Protein: CASSPWTGTNSEAFF.

This rearrangement joins TRBV4-2 to TRBJ2-7; D remains unclear. The V end lost 0 bases, the J end lost 3 bases, and 9 bases lay between the germline ends. The CDR3 is 14 residues long. Germline-derived CDR1 and CDR2 are LGHNA and YNFKEQ. For the CDR3, the DNA is TGTGCCAGCAGCCAAGATTCCAGGAACTACGAGCAGTACTTC. It codes for CASSQDSRNYEQYF.

The J gene is TRBJ2-1, the V gene TRBV4-2; no clear D. The V gene lost 6 bases and the J gene lost 5 bases, with 8 bases spanning the gap. The germline gives CDR1 LGHNA, CDR2 YNFKEQ. The CDR3 loop spans 12 amino acids. DNA for the CDR3: TGTGCCAGCAGACACCCTGACAATGAGCAGTTCTTC. It translates to CASRHPDNEQFF.

The chain has TRBV25-1 and TRBJ1-2; weak D call: TRBD1 (6 bases). Germline loops: CDR1 MGHDK, CDR2 SYGVNS. This CDR3 comprises 16 residues. The V gene lost 0 bases and the J gene lost 7 bases, with 18 bases spanning the gap. The CDR3 region has the DNA TGTGCCAGCAGTGAATATGGCGTGGGGGGGGCGCGTGGCTACACCTTC. As protein: CASSEYGVGGARGYTF.

J is TRBJ2-7 and V is TRBV27; 10 bases fit TRBD2. Germline V gene data show CDR1 as MNHEY and CDR2 as SMNVEV (reference sequence). The CDR3 is made up of 15 amino acids. The V segment lost 4 bases and the J segment 4 bases; nucleotides outside the gene matches: 7. The CDR3 loop reads CASSYSLAGEYEQYF. DNA of the CDR3: TGTGCCAGCAGTTACTCTCTAGCGGGAGAATACGAGCAGTACTTC.

A single count supports this clone. J is TRBJ2-7 and V is TRBV6-5; TRBD2 matches 9 bases. The V segment lost 7 bases and the J segment 7 bases; nucleotides outside the gene matches: 11. The germline CDR1 and CDR2 sequences are MNHEY and SVGAGI. This CDR3 is built from 14 residues. The CDR3 DNA reads as TGTGCCAGCATGGTGGCTAGCGGGACTGGGGAGCAGTACTTC. This codes for CASMVASGTGEQYF.

The CDR3 loop reads CASSFRIRTYEQYF. CDR3 DNA: TGTGCCAGCAGTTTTCGTATCAGGACCTACGAGCAGTACTTC. V and J are TRBV28 and TRBJ2-7, with unresolved D. V was shortened by 3 bases and J by 2 bases, with 11 bases between the two germline ends. Germline CDR1 MDHEN, CDR2 SYDVKM. The CDR3 is 14 residues long.

V usage is TRBV28 and J usage is TRBJ1-1; 7 nucleotides line up with TRBD1. The CDR3 has 15 residues. Germline V lookup: CDR1 MDHEN, CDR2 SYDVKM. Unmatched junction bases numbered 11, after V lost 6 bases and J lost 4 bases. The CDR3 nucleotides read TGTGCCAGCAGCACGGGACAGCGGAGGGGCACTGAAGCTTTCTTT. Its translation is CASSTGQRRGTEAFF. The whole variable domain, remainder taken from reference TRBV28 and TRBJ1-1, is DVKVTQSSRYLVKRTGEKVFLECVQDMDHENMFWYRQDPGLGLRLIYFSYDVKMKEKGDIPEGYSVSREKKERFSLILESASTNQTSMYLCASSTGQRRGTEAFFGQGTRLTVV.

This rearrangement joins TRBV2 to TRBJ2-1; 11 bases align to TRBD2. Losses at the gene ends were 6 bases for V and 8 bases for J; bases not matched to a gene: 3. This CDR3 comprises 13 residues. Germline lookup yields CDR1 SNHLY and CDR2 FYNNEI. CDR3 amino acids: CASSRLAGYEQFF. The CDR3, as DNA: TGTGCCAGCAGCCGACTAGCGGGATATGAGCAGTTCTTC.

The V and J genes are TRBV5-1 and TRBJ2-3, with D possibly matching TRBD2 (6 bases). CDR1 and CDR2 (germline): SGHRS, YFSETQ. Trimming took 0 bases from V and 2 from J, leaving 10 bases between them. This CDR3 is 15 amino acids long. The CDR3: CASSLAAGNTDTQYF. CDR3 nucleotides: TGCGCCAGCAGCTTGGCCGCGGGAAACACAGATACGCAGTATTTT.

The J gene is TRBJ2-3, the V gene TRBV9, with 12 bases that match TRBD1. CDR3 length: 18 residues. The V and J ends lost 0 bases and 5 bases, in that order; junction bases with no gene match: 10. The V gene's germline CDR1 is SGDLS and CDR2 YYNGEE. The CDR3 here is CASSVAPGQGASGDTQYF. As DNA, the CDR3 is TGTGCCAGCAGCGTAGCCCCGGGACAGGGGGCTTCGGGAGATACGCAGTATTTT.

The CDR3, as DNA: TGCGCCAGCAGCTTGAATGCGGGATACTCTGGAAACACCATATATTTT. Encoded protein: CASSLNAGYSGNTIYF. The chain is built from TRBV5-1 and TRBJ1-3, with D unresolved. V lost 1 base, J lost 0 bases, and 11 bases lay in between. CDR1 is SGHRS, CDR2 YFSETQ, per germline. The CDR3 extends over 16 amino acids. Looking up the rest from reference TRBV5-1 and TRBJ1-3 gives the full variable domain: KAGVTQTPRYLIKTRGQQVTLSCSPISGHRSVSWYQQTPGQGLQFLFEYFSETQRNKGNFPGRFSGRQFSNSRSEMNVSTLELGDSALYLCASSLNAGYSGNTIYFGEGSWLTVV.

The chain links TRBV24-1 to TRBJ2-3, with TRBD2 identical over 9 bases. V shed 4 bases and J 0 bases; nucleotides not matched to a gene: 10. CDR3 length: 18 amino acids. The germline CDR1 and CDR2 sequences are KGHDR and SFDVKD. CDR3 sequence: CATSDPPTSGFSTDTQYF. For the CDR3, the DNA is TGTGCCACCAGTGACCCTCCGACTAGCGGATTTAGCACAGATACGCAGTATTTT.

The chain combines TRBV18 with TRBJ2-5; D is uncertain. V gave up 6 bases and J gave up 2 bases, with 7 bases separating them. The CDR3 is 12 residues long. Germline V gives CDR1 KGHSH, CDR2 LQKENI. In DNA form, the CDR3 reads TGTGCCAGCTCCCTAATTCAAGAGACCCAGTACTTC. Translated: CASSLIQETQYF. The full variable domain, rest sourced from reference TRBV18 and TRBJ2-5, is NAGVMQNPRHLVRRRGQEARLRCSPMKGHSHVYWYRQLPEEGLKFMVYLQKENIIDESGMPKERFSAEFPKEGPSILRIQQVVRGDSAAYFCASSLIQETQYFGPGTRLLVL.

This clone was recorded once. The CDR3 loop reads CASSLSRGDIDEQFF. Written as DNA, the CDR3 is TGTGCCAGCAGCTTGTCTCGGGGGGATATTGATGAGCAGTTCTTC. The V gene is TRBV11-2, the J gene TRBJ2-1, with 7 bases fitting TRBD2. Germline assignment: CDR1 SGHAT and CDR2 FQNNGV. V shed 3 bases and J 8 bases; nucleotides not matched to a gene: 10. CDR3 length: 15 amino acids.

This clone has only one observation. The chain links TRBV19 to TRBJ2-7; a weak D match, TRBD2 (5 bases). Germline V gives CDR1 LNHDA, CDR2 SQIVND (reference sequence). V gave up 8 bases and J gave up 0 bases, with 17 bases separating them. This CDR3 is 15 amino acids long. Here the CDR3 DNA reads TGTGCCAGTCAAAGAAGAGGGATATTCTCCTACGAGCAGTACTTC. Translated: CASQRRGIFSYEQYF.

The chain is built from TRBV4-2 and TRBJ2-1, with TRBD2 matching over 15 bases. The CDR3 contains 14 residues. V lost 7 bases to trimming and J lost 7 bases; unmatched junction nucleotides: 2. CDR1 is LGHNA and CDR2 is YNFKEQ in the germline V gene. In DNA form, the CDR3 reads TGTGCCAGCACTGGACTAGCGGGGGGGAATGAGCAGTTCTTC. Its protein is CASTGLAGGNEQFF.